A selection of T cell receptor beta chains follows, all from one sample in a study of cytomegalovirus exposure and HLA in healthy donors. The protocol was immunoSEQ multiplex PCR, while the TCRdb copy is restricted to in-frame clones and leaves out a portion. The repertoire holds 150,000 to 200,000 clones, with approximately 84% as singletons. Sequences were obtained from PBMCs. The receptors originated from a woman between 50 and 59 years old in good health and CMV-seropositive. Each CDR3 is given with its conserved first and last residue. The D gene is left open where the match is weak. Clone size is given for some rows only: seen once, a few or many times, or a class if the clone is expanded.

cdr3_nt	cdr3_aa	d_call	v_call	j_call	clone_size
TGTGCCAGCAGCTTAGGTGGGACAGTTAATGAAAAACTGTTTTTT	CASSLGGTVNEKLFF	TRBD1	TRBV11-3	TRBJ1-4	.
TGTGCCAGCAGCGGAAGAGAAGGGGCCGGGGAGCTGTTTTTT	CASSGREGAGELFF	.	TRBV11-2	TRBJ2-2	many
TGCAGCGTTGAGAGGAGGTACCAAGAGACCCAGTACTTC	CSVERRYQETQYF	.	TRBV29-1	TRBJ2-5	.
TGCGCCAGCAGTAAAAAGGGAGGAGGGAATGAAAAACTGTTTTTT	CASSKKGGGNEKLFF	.	TRBV23-1	TRBJ1-4	.
TGTGCCAGCAGCTTCTTCCGAGAGACCCAGTACTTC	CASSFFRETQYF	.	TRBV7-2	TRBJ2-5	.
TGCACCAGCAGCCGCTCACTAGCGGGAGGGATCTCCGGGGAGCTGTTTTTT	CTSSRSLAGGISGELFF	.	TRBV1	TRBJ2-2	.
TGTGCCAGCAGGACAGTTCCATTTCCAGGCTACGAGCAGTACTTC	CASRTVPFPGYEQYF	.	TRBV6-5	TRBJ2-7	.
TGTGCCAGTAGTTTAGCGGGGGGGCTCGGTGAGCAGTTCTTC	CASSLAGGLGEQFF	TRBD2	TRBV19	TRBJ2-1	many
TGTGCCAGCAGTGAAGCGTGGGCGGGGGAGCCCCAGCATTTT	CASSEAWAGEPQHF	.	TRBV6-1	TRBJ1-5	.
TGTGCCAGCAAATTAGTTCAGGGGGGCTACGAGCAGTACTTC	CASKLVQGGYEQYF	.	TRBV27	TRBJ2-7	.
TGTGCCAGCAGCCCCCAAGTGGGGCACACTGAAGCTTTCTTT	CASSPQVGHTEAFF	.	TRBV9	TRBJ1-1	once
TGTGCAAGTCGCCCCCTCGGGGGGTCCTACGAGCAGTACTTC	CASRPLGGSYEQYF	.	TRBV12-2	TRBJ2-7	.
TGTGCCAGCAAGACTTTGGGGGACAGGGGTCACAATGAGCAGTTCTTC	CASKTLGDRGHNEQFF	TRBD1	TRBV5-6	TRBJ2-1	.
TGTGCCAGCAGCTTCGGGAACACTGAAGCTTTCTTT	CASSFGNTEAFF	.	TRBV7-9	TRBJ1-1	.
TGTGCCAGCAGCCAAACAGGGACAGGGGTACCTGGGGCCAACGTCCTGACTTTC	CASSQTGTGVPGANVLTF	TRBD1	TRBV9	TRBJ2-6	.
TGTGCCAGAAGCGGCGGGGGACAGGGTTGGGGCCAAGAGACCCAGTACTTC	CARSGGGQGWGQETQYF	TRBD1	TRBV5-3	TRBJ2-5	.
TGTGCCAGCTCACCACTCCTCGGGCAGGGGGCTACTGAAGCTTTCTTT	CASSPLLGQGATEAFF	TRBD1	TRBV18	TRBJ1-1	.
TGTGCCAGCAGTTTTGGGACTAGCGGGACTCGAGCTACGCAGTATTTT	CASSFGTSGTRATQYF	TRBD2	TRBV28	TRBJ2-3	.
TGCGCCAGCAGCTTGACAGGCCAGAGGGGCAATCAGCCCCAGCATTTT	CASSLTGQRGNQPQHF	.	TRBV10-2	TRBJ1-5	.
TGTGCCAGTAGTACCCCCCGTTCGGAAAACAGTCAGTACTTC	CASSTPRSENSQYF	.	TRBV19	TRBJ2-4	.
TGTGCCAGCAGTTTATCAGACAGGGGGCTCTATGGCTACACCTTC	CASSLSDRGLYGYTF	TRBD1	TRBV28	TRBJ1-2	.
TGTGCCAGCAGCTCACTAGCGGGGGCTAATAGGGATACGCAGTATTTT	CASSSLAGANRDTQYF	TRBD2	TRBV28	TRBJ2-3	.
TGTGCCAGCAGCCAAGTTCAGTCCCCAGTGACCCAGTACTTC	CASSQVQSPVTQYF	.	TRBV4-2	TRBJ2-5	.
TGTGCCAGCAGTGCTAGCCCCATAGATACGCAGTATTTT	CASSASPIDTQYF	.	TRBV7-3	TRBJ2-3	once
TGTGCCAGCACCGTGGGAGGGATTGGTCAGCCCCAGCATTTT	CASTVGGIGQPQHF	.	TRBV28	TRBJ1-5	.
TGTGCCAGCAGCTTAGCCAGGGGCTGGGAAGAGACCCAGTACTTC	CASSLARGWEETQYF	.	TRBV11-2	TRBJ2-5	.
TGTGCCAGCAGCTTCGGGACTAGCGGGGGGGCGGGAGATACGCAGTATTTT	CASSFGTSGGAGDTQYF	TRBD2	TRBV7-2	TRBJ2-3	.
TGTGCCAGCAGCCAAGATCGGGGGGGGGAGCTGTTTTTT	CASSQDRGGELFF	.	TRBV4-2	TRBJ2-2	.
TGCAGCGTTGTTTTAACGGGAGAGATAAGTCAGCCCCAGCATTTT	CSVVLTGEISQPQHF	.	TRBV29-1	TRBJ1-5	.
TGCGCCAGCAGCTTGGCAGGGGGCGCTCAATCTGGAAACACCATATATTTT	CASSLAGGAQSGNTIYF	TRBD1	TRBV5-1	TRBJ1-3	.
TGTGCCAGCAGCTCTTCCTCCCAGGGGACCCAGTACTTC	CASSSSSQGTQYF	.	TRBV11-2	TRBJ2-5	.
TGTGCCAGCAGCCCGCTAACCGGTAGCGGGAGGGCCAATGAGCAGTTCTTC	CASSPLTGSGRANEQFF	TRBD2	TRBV7-3	TRBJ2-1	.
TGTGCCAGCAGGGCGAGTCTCGAGCGGGCCGGGCAGTACTTC	CASRASLERAGQYF	.	TRBV6-5	TRBJ2-7	.
TGTGCCAGCAGTTCCCCCGGTCGGACTGAAGCTTTCTTT	CASSSPGRTEAFF	.	TRBV28	TRBJ1-1	few
TGTGCCAGCAGGATAGGAACCAAGAGGTCCTACGAGCAGTACTTC	CASRIGTKRSYEQYF	.	TRBV5-6	TRBJ2-7	.
TGTGCCACCAGCAGAGGGGGACAGGGGAGGGTGAAAGCTTTCTTT	CATSRGGQGRVKAFF	TRBD1	TRBV15	TRBJ1-1	.
TGTGCCAGCTCACCAGGGCGGGGCCCCACAGATACGCAGTATTTT	CASSPGRGPTDTQYF	.	TRBV18	TRBJ2-3	once
TGTGCCAGCAGCTTGGACAGTAATCGTCGCGAGCAGTACTTC	CASSLDSNRREQYF	.	TRBV5-4	TRBJ2-7	.
TGTGCCAGCACCCAGATCTGGTGGGAGCAGTACTTC	CASTQIWWEQYF	.	TRBV6-1	TRBJ2-7	.
TGCGCCAGCAGCCGAGAACTAGCGGGGGCGTCCTACGAGCAGTACTTC	CASSRELAGASYEQYF	TRBD2	TRBV4-3	TRBJ2-7	.
TGCGCCAGCAGCCCTGGTGCGGGGGGGGAAACCCAGTACTTC	CASSPGAGGETQYF	TRBD2	TRBV4-1	TRBJ2-5	.